One sample yielded the 20 T cell receptor beta chains listed below, sequenced in a study of T cell responses to AZD1222 COVID-19 vaccine. The data were produced by immunoSEQ multiplex PCR, yet TCRdb's version contains in-frame clones alone and is incomplete. Found here are some 150,000 clones, 90% of them singletons; the top ten hold about 2%. Sequenced material: peripheral blood, taken on day 0 of AZD1222 vaccination. The receptors were gathered from an adult in good health.

The V call is TRBV21-1, the J call TRBJ2-2; the D call of TRBD1 is as the table states it, not checked on the DNA. TRBV21-1 is assigned pseudogene status. This CDR3 region has 17 residues. CDR3 in amino acids: CASSKVRGTANTGELFF. The CDR3 DNA sequence: TGTGCCAGCAGCAAAGTGAGGGGGACAGCGAACACCGGGGAGCTGTTTTTT.

Only a few counts were recorded for this clone. This chain links TRBV5-1 with TRBJ1-2; the D is unclear. V was clipped by 0 bases and J by 4 bases, with 7 bases between them. There are 13 residues in the CDR3. From germline, CDR1 is SGHRS and CDR2 YFSETQ. The DNA of the CDR3 is TGCGCCAGCAGCTTGGATGGCTCCTATGGCTACACCTTC. It translates to CASSLDGSYGYTF.

The gene calls are TRBV2 and TRBJ1-3, with a possible D match to TRBD1 (5 bases). This CDR3 has 13 amino acids. V was cut by 6 bases and J by 4 bases, with 10 bases left in between. Germline CDR1 and CDR2: SNHLY and FYNNEI. The CDR3 DNA reads TGTGCCAGCAGAGGGGATCTAGGAAACACCATATATTTT. As protein: CASRGDLGNTIYF. Variable domain in full (rest from reference TRBV2 and TRBJ1-3): EPEVTQTPSHQVTQMGQEVILRCVPISNHLYFYWYRQILGQKVEFLVSFYNNEISEKSEIFDDQFSVERPDGSNFTLKIRSTKLEDSAMYFCASRGDLGNTIYFGEGSWLTVV.

This clone showed up just once. The chain is built from TRBV6-5 and TRBJ2-7; D is undetermined. This CDR3 is 11 amino acids long. CDR1 is MNHEY and CDR2 is SVGAGI in the germline V gene. Deletions cut 6 bases from V and 3 bases from J, with 6 bases between. The chain's CDR3 is CASRAYYEQYF. CDR3 sequence (DNA): TGTGCCAGCAGGGCCTACTACGAGCAGTACTTC.

The CDR3 nucleotides read TGTGCCAGCACGACTAGCGGGAGCTCCGGGGAGCTGTTTTTT. Its translation: CASTTSGSSGELFF. The V call is TRBV19, the J call TRBJ2-2; TRBD2 aligns across 12 bases. The CDR3 totals 14 residues. The germline V gene has CDR1 LNHDA and CDR2 SQIVND (reference sequence). The J segment lost 6 bases and the V segment lost 9 bases, leaving 5 bases of the junction unmatched.

The rearrangement uses TRBV28 and TRBJ2-2, with TRBD2 identical over 12 bases. V was clipped by 7 bases and J by 1 base; unmatched bases: 7. This CDR3 region has 17 residues. Germline-derived CDR1 and CDR2 are MDHEN and SYDVKM. In nucleotides, the CDR3 is TGTGCCAGCACTAAAACGGGACTAGCGGGGAACACCGGGGAGCTGTTTTTT. It encodes CASTKTGLAGNTGELFF.

CDR3 DNA sequence: TGCGCCAGCAGCTTGACTGTACTGGGCAGGTCTAATGAAAAACTGTTTTTT. Encoded protein: CASSLTVLGRSNEKLFF. The V gene is TRBV5-1, the J gene TRBJ1-4; D is uncertain. The CDR3 runs to 17 residues. Germline assignment: CDR1 SGHRS and CDR2 YFSETQ. The V gene lost 1 base and the J gene lost 3 bases, with 16 bases spanning the gap. The full variable domain, with the rest looked up from reference TRBV5-1 and TRBJ1-4, is KAGVTQTPRYLIKTRGQQVTLSCSPISGHRSVSWYQQTPGQGLQFLFEYFSETQRNKGNFPGRFSGRQFSNSRSEMNVSTLELGDSALYLCASSLTVLGRSNEKLFFGSGTQLSVL.

This chain joins TRBV19 and TRBJ1-1; perhaps TRBD1 as D (5 bases). CDR3 length equals 15 residues. Germline-derived CDR1 and CDR2 are LNHDA and SQIVND (reference sequence). V was pared by 1 base and J by 5 bases, with 14 bases between. In nucleotides, the CDR3 is TGTGCCAGTAGTATAGCTTGGGGGATGCATACTGAAGCTTTCTTT. This gives the protein CASSIAWGMHTEAFF.

The chain couples TRBV14 to TRBJ1-3; D ambiguous. Trimming removed 4 bases at V and 0 bases at J, with 16 bases between. The CDR3 sequence is 17 residues long. CDR1 SGHDN and CDR2 FVKESK come from the germline V gene. DNA of the CDR3: TGTGCCAGCAGCCCGGAGCGAACCCTCCTCTCTGGAAACACCATATATTTT. This translates into CASSPERTLLSGNTIYF.

This sequence joins TRBV28 and TRBJ2-5, with 8 bases lining up with TRBD2. The CDR3 totals 15 residues. Germline CDR1 MDHEN, CDR2 SYDVKM. Trimming at V came to 6 bases and at J to 3 bases, leaving 9 bases not matched to a gene. CDR3 in amino acids: CASSRGGQGEETQYF. The CDR3 DNA follows: TGTGCCAGCAGCCGGGGGGGGCAAGGTGAAGAGACCCAGTACTTC.

This clone was observed once. The chain has TRBV24-1 and TRBJ1-2; D is perhaps TRBD1 (5 bases). This CDR3 is built from 14 residues. Germline-derived CDR1 and CDR2 are KGHDR and SFDVKD. V lost 3 bases and J 2 bases, leaving 9 bases between the germline ends. CDR3 in amino acids: CATSDPQANYGYTF. The CDR3 coding sequence is TGTGCCACCAGTGATCCACAGGCGAACTATGGCTACACCTTC.

The rearrangement joins TRBV6-1 to TRBJ1-6, with 7 bases lining up with TRBD1. There are 15 residues in the CDR3. The junction had 4 bases not matched to a gene; V was cut back by 1 base and J by 7 bases. The germline V gene has CDR1 MNHNS and CDR2 SASEGT. For the CDR3, the DNA is TGTGCCAGCAGTGAAGAAGGGGGCGCGAATTCACCCCTCCACTTT. Its protein is CASSEEGGANSPLHF.

This chain joins TRBV12-5 and TRBJ2-1; the match to TRBD2 covers 14 bases. The CDR3 is made up of 19 amino acids. Germline V gene lookup returns CDR1 LGHNT and CDR2 FRNRAP. With 3 bases clipped from V and 2 bases from J, the junction kept 9 bases outside the gene matches. In nucleotides, the CDR3 is TGTGCTAGTGGTTTCACCGGGACTAGCGGGAGTTCCCCCTACAATGAGCAGTTCTTC. This encodes CASGFTGTSGSSPYNEQFF.

The rearrangement joins TRBV5-4 to TRBJ1-6; D remains ambiguous. The CDR3 is made up of 17 amino acids. The germline V gene has CDR1 SGHNT and CDR2 YYREEE (reference sequence). The V and J ends lost 0 bases and 0 bases respectively, with 10 bases between them. The CDR3 coding sequence is TGTGCCAGCAGCTTGGTAGTGATGAGCTCCTATAATTCACCCCTCCACTTT. Translated: CASSLVVMSSYNSPLHF.

This clone was seen more than once but under ten times. The rearrangement joins TRBV19 to TRBJ1-6; maybe TRBD1 (5 bases). This CDR3 contains 16 residues. V was pared by 6 bases and J by 7 bases, with 19 bases between. Germline CDR1 LNHDA, CDR2 SQIVND (reference sequence). CDR3 in amino acids: CASRPTGRSSNSPLHF. In DNA, the CDR3 is TGTGCCAGTAGGCCCACGGGACGGAGTTCCAATTCACCCCTCCACTTT.

This chain links TRBV20-1 with TRBJ2-4, with D maybe TRBD1 (6 bases). The length of the CDR3 is 14 residues. The V gene lost 3 bases and the J gene lost 3 bases, with 12 bases spanning the gap. CDR1 and CDR2 from the germline V gene are DFQATT and SNEGSKA (reference sequence). CDR3: CSASTGYGKNIQYF. The CDR3, as DNA: TGCAGTGCTAGTACAGGGTATGGCAAAAACATTCAGTACTTC.

This rearrangement joins TRBV11-2 to TRBJ1-2; 7 bases line up with TRBD1. From germline, CDR1 is SGHAT and CDR2 FQNNGV. CDR3 length: 13 residues. Trimming cost V 5 bases and J 4 bases; bases outside gene matches: 4. CDR3 bases: TGTGCCAGCAGCGGGACAGTCCTCTATGGCTACACCTTC. Translation gives CASSGTVLYGYTF. The full variable domain, completed using reference TRBV11-2 and TRBJ1-2, is EAGVAQSPRYKIIEKRQSVAFWCNPISGHATLYWYQQILGQGPKLLIQFQNNGVVDDSQLPKDRFSAERLKGVDSTLKIQPAKLEDSAVYLCASSGTVLYGYTFGSGTRLTVV.

This clone was counted between two and nine times. The rearrangement joins TRBV5-1 to TRBJ2-7; 7 bases are a match to TRBD1. The germline V gene has CDR1 SGHRS and CDR2 YFSETQ. The CDR3 loop spans 18 amino acids. V dropped 0 bases and J dropped 1; count of bases not matched to a gene: 13. This CDR3 is CASSLGYEMGQKSYEQYF. CDR3 DNA: TGCGCCAGCAGCTTGGGCTACGAAATGGGACAGAAATCCTACGAGCAGTACTTC.

The sample holds a few counts of this clone. The chain uses TRBV10-3 and TRBJ1-1; D gene ambiguous. The V gene's germline CDR1 is ENHRY and CDR2 SYGVKD. The CDR3 loop spans 15 amino acids. V lost 2 bases and J 0 bases, leaving 10 bases between the germline ends. As DNA, the CDR3 is TGTGCCATCAGTGAGGTGGCCCGAATGAACACTGAAGCTTTCTTT. Translated, it gives CAISEVARMNTEAFF.

The V call is TRBV5-1, the J call TRBJ1-3; TRBD1 is a possible D gene (6 bases). This CDR3 has 17 residues. V was pared by 4 bases and J by 0 bases, with 17 bases between. The germline gives CDR1 SGHRS, CDR2 YFSETQ. CDR3 amino acids: CASSPRGGVHSGNTIYF. The CDR3 DNA reads as TGCGCCAGCAGCCCAAGGGGGGGGGTCCACTCTGGAAACACCATATATTTT.